The clone carrying this TCR beta chain was seen repeatedly, ten times or more. The antigen remains undetermined. This sample is drawn from a study of T cell repertoires in cytomegalovirus infection. Study information: CMV infection plus the matching HLA type was flagged by public TCR beta signatures. Notes on the study in general: What dominated the ex vivo response were HLA-C-restricted CMV-specific TCR beta clonotypes.

This CDR3 comprises 14 residues. V was pared by 2 bases and J by 2 bases, with 7 bases between. TCRdb independently ran MiXCR on the reads; one entry per CDR3 protein. Of around 530,000 distinct CDR3 sequences in the sample, about a quarter were seen once. Input material: PBMCs. This TCR derives from a human donor in good health (CMV status not recorded). Some clones in this sample may be carry-over from other donors' samples. The chain carries TRBV12-3 or TRBV12-4 and TRBJ1-3; D gene unclear. The CDR3 DNA is TGTGCCAGCAGTTTAAGGGCGGCTGGAAACACCATATATTTT. Protein sequence: CASSLRAAGNTIYF.